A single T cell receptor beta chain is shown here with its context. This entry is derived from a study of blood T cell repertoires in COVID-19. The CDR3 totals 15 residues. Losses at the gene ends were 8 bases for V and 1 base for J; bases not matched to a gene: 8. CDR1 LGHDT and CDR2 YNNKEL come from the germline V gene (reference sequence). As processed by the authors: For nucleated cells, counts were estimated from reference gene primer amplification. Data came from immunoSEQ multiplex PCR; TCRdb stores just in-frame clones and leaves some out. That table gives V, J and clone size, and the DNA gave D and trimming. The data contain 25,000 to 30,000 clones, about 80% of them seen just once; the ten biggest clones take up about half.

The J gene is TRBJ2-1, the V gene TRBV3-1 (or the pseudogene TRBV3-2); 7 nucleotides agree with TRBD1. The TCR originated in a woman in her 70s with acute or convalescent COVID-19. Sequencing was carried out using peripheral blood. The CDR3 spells CASRADRNSYNEQFF. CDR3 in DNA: TGTGCCAGCCGGGCGGACAGGAATTCCTACAATGAGCAGTTCTTC.